Listed below are T cell receptor beta chains from one sample, sequenced in a study of cytomegalovirus exposure and HLA in healthy donors. Here immunoSEQ multiplex PCR was the method, and the copy in TCRdb shows in-frame clones only, minus some. The data show approximately 290,000 clones, with over 70% seen just once and approximately 0.3% held by the top ten. Source material: PBMCs. The receptors come from a girl aged 2 to 10 in good health and CMV-seronegative. CDR3s include the opening cysteine and the closing phenylalanine or tryptophan. Fields, in order: J gene, D gene, V gene, clone size, CDR3 protein, CDR3 DNA. The D gene is left open where the match is weak. Expanded clones get a size class; other rows say once, few or many, or leave the size out.

J gene: TRBJ1-3; D gene: TRBD1; V gene: TRBV28; clone size: NA; CDR3 protein: CASSPRTGPGNTIYF; CDR3 DNA: TGTGCCAGCAGTCCTCGGACAGGGCCCGGAAACACCATATATTTT
J gene: TRBJ1-5; D gene: TRBD1; V gene: TRBV19; clone size: NA; CDR3 protein: CASSQTHWDSRRRDHQPQHF; CDR3 DNA: TGTGCCAGTAGTCAAACTCATTGGGACAGCCGCCGAAGGGACCATCAGCCCCAGCATTTT
J gene: TRBJ2-1; D gene: NA; V gene: TRBV18; clone size: NA; CDR3 protein: CASSPRLGTGRYNEQFF; CDR3 DNA: TGTGCCAGCTCACCAAGGCTTGGGACCGGGAGATACAATGAGCAGTTCTTC
J gene: TRBJ2-4; D gene: TRBD2; V gene: TRBV7-3; clone size: NA; CDR3 protein: CASSYRGGGVQYF; CDR3 DNA: TGTGCCAGCAGCTACCGGGGGGGCGGGGTTCAGTACTTC
J gene: TRBJ1-2; D gene: NA; V gene: TRBV27; clone size: NA; CDR3 protein: CASSQQGWGYTF; CDR3 DNA: TGTGCCAGCAGTCAGCAGGGGTGGGGCTACACCTTC
J gene: TRBJ2-2; D gene: NA; V gene: TRBV4-1; clone size: few; CDR3 protein: CASSQTPAENTGELFF; CDR3 DNA: TGCGCCAGCAGCCAAACCCCAGCGGAGAACACCGGGGAGCTGTTTTTT
J gene: TRBJ1-3; D gene: TRBD1; V gene: TRBV29-1; clone size: NA; CDR3 protein: CSVWTGSGNTIYF; CDR3 DNA: TGCAGCGTTTGGACAGGCTCTGGAAACACCATATATTTT
J gene: TRBJ2-5; D gene: NA; V gene: TRBV4-1; clone size: NA; CDR3 protein: CASSRGTVTQETQYF; CDR3 DNA: TGCGCCAGCAGCCGCGGGACAGTGACTCAAGAGACCCAGTACTTC
J gene: TRBJ2-6; D gene: NA; V gene: TRBV6-5; clone size: few; CDR3 protein: CASSGGTTGANVLTF; CDR3 DNA: TGTGCCAGCAGTGGGGGGACCACTGGGGCCAACGTCCTGACTTTC
J gene: TRBJ1-4; D gene: NA; V gene: TRBV7-2; clone size: NA; CDR3 protein: CASSLPRGPNEKLFF; CDR3 DNA: TGTGCCAGCAGCTTACCCCGCGGGCCCAATGAAAAACTGTTTTTT
J gene: TRBJ2-1; D gene: TRBD2; V gene: TRBV5-6; clone size: NA; CDR3 protein: CASSLGLAVYNEQFF; CDR3 DNA: TGTGCCAGCAGCTTGGGGCTAGCGGTATACAATGAGCAGTTCTTC
J gene: TRBJ2-3; D gene: TRBD2; V gene: TRBV29-1; clone size: NA; CDR3 protein: CSVGTGGFTDTQYF; CDR3 DNA: TGCAGCGTTGGAACGGGAGGGTTTACAGATACGCAGTATTTT
J gene: TRBJ1-4; D gene: NA; V gene: TRBV29-1; clone size: NA; CDR3 protein: CSVEVFDWQTTNEKLFF; CDR3 DNA: TGCAGCGTTGAAGTATTCGATTGGCAGACAACTAATGAAAAACTGTTTTTT
J gene: TRBJ1-5; D gene: NA; V gene: TRBV10-3; clone size: NA; CDR3 protein: CAIRPTGDSNQPQHF; CDR3 DNA: TGTGCCATCAGACCAACAGGAGATAGCAATCAGCCCCAGCATTTT